These 32 T cell receptor beta chains were all obtained from the same sample, sequenced in a study of T cell changes during pregnancy in multiple sclerosis. Clones were read by immunoSEQ multiplex PCR, and TCRdb kept only the in-frame ones, dropping some. The repertoire consists of about 75,000 clones, with 90% to 95% occurring once and the leading ten covering less than 0.45%. The sequenced sample was CD4+ T cells from peripheral blood mononuclear cells, obtained before pregnancy. Receptors were obtained from a female donor with multiple sclerosis, enrolled in a pregnancy study.

The genes are TRBV5-1 and TRBJ1-6, with D tentatively TRBD1 (5 bases). Trimming removed 0 bases at V and 2 bases at J, with 9 bases between. The CDR3 runs 16 residues. Looked up from germline, CDR1 is SGHRS and CDR2 is YFSETQ. The CDR3 bases are TGCGCCAGCAGCTTGGCAGGGATCCCCTATAATTCACCCCTCCACTTT. This translates into CASSLAGIPYNSPLHF.

This clone was seen once. The V call is TRBV10-2, the J call TRBJ2-5; maybe TRBD2 (7 bases). CDR3 length equals 16 residues. Germline-derived CDR1 and CDR2 are WSHSY and SAAADI. V dropped 1 base and J dropped 3 bases, with 15 bases sitting between them. CDR3 amino acids: CASSEWGGASEETQYF. The CDR3 nucleotides read TGCGCCAGCAGTGAGTGGGGGGGCGCATCCGAAGAGACCCAGTACTTC.

The chain is built from TRBV5-1 and TRBJ1-1; 7 nucleotides agree with TRBD1. Germline lookup yields CDR1 SGHRS and CDR2 YFSETQ. The CDR3 covers 15 residues. Trimming took 4 bases from V and 4 from J; bases not matched to a gene: 10. CDR3 sequence (DNA): TGCGCCAGCAGCCCGGAAGACAGGGAAGGCACTGAAGCTTTCTTT. This encodes CASSPEDREGTEAFF.

The chain joins TRBV6-1 to TRBJ2-2; the D gene is possibly TRBD2 (6 bases). CDR1 and CDR2 (germline): MNHNS, SASEGT. Trimming took off 2 bases at V and 6 bases at J, with 10 bases between the two ends. The CDR3 is 14 amino acids. The CDR3 DNA is TGTGCCAGCAGTGAATTGGGGGGTCCCGGGGAGCTGTTTTTT. It encodes CASSELGGPGELFF.

The chain employs TRBV18 and TRBJ2-3; 9 nucleotides align to TRBD1. V was clipped by 1 base and J by 3 bases; unmatched bases: 5. CDR1 and CDR2 (germline): KGHSH, LQKENI. This CDR3 has 16 residues. CDR3 amino acids: CASSPLGQGLTDTQYF. The CDR3, as DNA: TGTGCCAGCTCACCACTTGGACAGGGGTTAACAGATACGCAGTATTTT.

The table lists this clone with a count of one. The chain uses TRBV23-1 and TRBJ1-2; 12 bases are shared with TRBD1. TRBV23-1 counts as an open reading frame of uncertain function. Losses at the gene ends were 1 base for V and 7 bases for J; bases not matched to a gene: 10. The CDR3 is 17 amino acids. CDR3 bases: TGCGCCAGCAGTCAATACGGGGGACAGGGGGCGCGAAGTGGCTACACCTTC. Translation: CASSQYGGQGARSGYTF.

The rearrangement uses TRBV18 and TRBJ1-1, with D possibly TRBD1 on 5 matching bases. V was clipped by 2 bases and J by 2 bases, with 15 bases between them. This CDR3 spans 16 amino acids. From germline, CDR1 is KGHSH and CDR2 LQKENI. Written as DNA, the CDR3 is TGTGCCAGCTCACCAGTTGCGGGGGGATTTAACACTGAAGCTTTCTTT. This codes for CASSPVAGGFNTEAFF.

In regard to this clone: Other nucleotide sequences from this sample produce the same CDR3. The chain combines TRBV29-1 with TRBJ1-1, with no clear D. The ends were cut back, 1 base at V and 0 bases at J, with 6 bases in the middle. CDR1 and CDR2 from the germline V gene are SQVTM and ANQGSEA. The CDR3 length is 13 residues. Written as DNA, the CDR3 is TGCAGCGTTGAAGGGCGGATGAACACTGAAGCTTTCTTT. Its translation: CSVEGRMNTEAFF.

This chain uses TRBV7-2 with TRBJ2-2, with 10 positions matching TRBD2. CDR1 and CDR2 from the germline V gene are SGHTA and FQGNSA. This CDR3 region has 16 residues. Trimming at V came to 2 bases and at J to 8 bases, leaving 8 bases not matched to a gene. CDR3 protein: CASSLYSGGAAGELFF. The CDR3 nucleotides read TGTGCCAGCAGCTTATACAGCGGGGGGGCCGCAGGGGAGCTGTTTTTT. Full variable domain (remainder filled in from reference TRBV7-2 and TRBJ2-2): GAGVSQSPSNKVTEKGKDVELRCDPISGHTALYWYRQSLGQGLEFLIYFQGNSAPDKSGLPSDRFSAERTGGSVSTLTIQRTQQEDSAVYLCASSLYSGGAAGELFFGEGSRLTVL.

This clone was counted a few times. This sequence joins TRBV30 and TRBJ1-1; 12 bases align to TRBD1. Trimming took 4 bases from V and 3 from J; bases not matched to a gene: 3. Germline loops: CDR1 GTSNPN, CDR2 SVGIG (reference sequence). The CDR3 sequence is 14 residues long. CDR3: CAWTGDRGHTEAFF. CDR3 DNA: TGTGCCTGGACCGGGGACAGGGGGCACACTGAAGCTTTCTTT.

The V and J genes are TRBV6-1 and TRBJ2-3; maybe TRBD2 (6 bases). CDR1 and CDR2 (germline): MNHNS, SASEGT. This CDR3 is built from 14 residues. Between the trimmed V and J ends, which lost 6 bases and 1 base, there was a span of 11 bases. CDR3 region: CASRREARTDTQYF. The CDR3 bases are TGTGCCAGCAGGAGGGAGGCCCGCACAGATACGCAGTATTTT.

The rearrangement links TRBV7-2 to TRBJ1-2, with 7 nucleotides matching TRBD1. V lost 1 base, J lost 4 bases, and 12 bases stayed unmatched. This CDR3 region has 17 residues. Germline V gives CDR1 SGHTA, CDR2 FQGNSA. The chain's CDR3 is CASSLEGSPGGSYGYTF. As DNA, the CDR3 is TGTGCCAGCAGCTTAGAGGGGTCGCCAGGGGGAAGCTATGGCTACACCTTC. The complete variable domain, with remaining parts taken from reference TRBV7-2 and TRBJ1-2, reads GAGVSQSPSNKVTEKGKDVELRCDPISGHTALYWYRQSLGQGLEFLIYFQGNSAPDKSGLPSDRFSAERTGGSVSTLTIQRTQQEDSAVYLCASSLEGSPGGSYGYTFGSGTRLTVV.

This clone was counted once. The chain is built from TRBV5-5 and TRBJ2-1, with D perhaps matching TRBD2 (6 bases). CDR1 is SGHKS, CDR2 YYEKEE, per germline (reference sequence). Trimming took 4 bases from V and 7 from J, leaving 12 bases between them. This CDR3 region has 13 residues. The CDR3 spells CASSPPGGNEQFF. The CDR3 DNA follows: TGTGCCAGCAGCCCCCCTGGGGGGAATGAGCAGTTCTTC. The full variable domain, in which reference TRBV5-5 and TRBJ2-1 provide the parts outside the CDR3, is DAGVTQSPTHLIKTRGQQVTLRCSPISGHKSVSWYQQVLGQGPQFIFQYYEKEERGRGNFPDRFSARQFPNYSSELNVNALLLGDSALYLCASSPPGGNEQFFGPGTRLTVL.

This chain joins TRBV7-2 and TRBJ2-2, with D maybe TRBD2 (6 bases). This CDR3 has 16 amino acids. Germline CDR1 reads SGHTA; CDR2 reads FQGNSA. V was cut by 5 bases and J by 4 bases, with 17 bases left in between. The chain's CDR3 is CASSLFREFSTGELFF. The CDR3 DNA is TGTGCCAGCAGCCTATTCCGGGAGTTTTCCACCGGGGAGCTGTTTTTT.

This chain links TRBV11-3 with TRBJ2-1; 13 bases fit TRBD2. V was clipped by 4 bases and J by 6 bases; unmatched bases: 6. CDR1 is SGHNT, CDR2 YENEEA, per germline. The CDR3 contains 16 residues. Written as DNA, the CDR3 is TGTGCCAGCAGCTCTCAGGGACTAGCGGGACGCAATGAGCAGTTCTTC. Protein product: CASSSQGLAGRNEQFF.

The gene calls are TRBV5-6 and TRBJ2-7, with D possibly being TRBD1 (5 bases). This CDR3 is 13 amino acids long. CDR1 SGHDT and CDR2 YYEEEE come from the germline V gene. Trimming removed 0 bases from V and 3 bases from J, with 7 bases in between. CDR3 loop: CASSLDRGYEQYF. DNA of the CDR3: TGTGCCAGCAGCTTGGATAGGGGCTACGAGCAGTACTTC. Combining the CDR3 with reference TRBV5-6 and TRBJ2-7 gives the whole variable domain DAGVTQSPTHLIKTRGQQVTLRCSPKSGHDTVSWYQQALGQGPQFIFQYYEEEERQRGNFPDRFSGHQFPNYSSELNVNALLLGDSALYLCASSLDRGYEQYFGPGTRLTVT.

This sequence joins TRBV6-6 and TRBJ2-1; possible D gene TRBD2, 5 bases. The CDR3 spans 13 residues. Per the germline V gene, CDR1 is MNHNY and CDR2 is SVGAGI (reference sequence). The V and J ends lost 5 bases and 3 bases respectively, with 8 bases between them. The CDR3: CASSQDFYNEQFF. The CDR3 DNA is TGTGCCAGCAGTCAGGACTTCTACAATGAGCAGTTCTTC.

This chain uses TRBV2 with TRBJ1-4; D remains ambiguous. V was trimmed by 6 bases and J by 7 bases, leaving 9 bases between them. The CDR3 contains 12 residues. Germline V gene sequence: CDR1 SNHLY, CDR2 FYNNEI. Written as DNA, the CDR3 is TGTGCCAGCAGGCAGGAAGGTGAAAAACTGTTTTTT. It specifies CASRQEGEKLFF. Combining the CDR3 with reference TRBV2 and TRBJ1-4 gives the whole variable domain EPEVTQTPSHQVTQMGQEVILRCVPISNHLYFYWYRQILGQKVEFLVSFYNNEISEKSEIFDDQFSVERPDGSNFTLKIRSTKLEDSAMYFCASRQEGEKLFFGSGTQLSVL.

V usage is TRBV13 and J usage is TRBJ2-5; a weak D match, TRBD2 (5 bases). The germline V and J ends were trimmed by 2 bases and 4 bases, with 20 bases remaining between them. This CDR3 contains 17 residues. Germline CDR1 reads PRHDT; CDR2 reads FYEKMQ (reference sequence). The CDR3 region has the DNA TGTGCCAGCAGCTTAAGCTCCACTAGGCTAGTAGGAGAGACCCAGTACTTC. Protein: CASSLSSTRLVGETQYF.

V gene TRBV7-9 combines with J gene TRBJ2-7, with 9 bases identical to TRBD2. The V gene's germline CDR1 is SEHNR and CDR2 FQNEAQ (reference sequence). Trimming removed 4 bases from V and 3 bases from J; junction bases left unmatched: 16. This CDR3 spans 18 amino acids. CDR3 DNA sequence: TGTGCCAGCAGCTCAACGAAGCCTCCTAGCGGGACCCGCTACGAGCAGTACTTC. It is translated as CASSSTKPPSGTRYEQYF. Full variable domain (rest looked up from reference TRBV7-9 and TRBJ2-7): DTGVSQNPRHKITKRGQNVTFRCDPISEHNRLYWYRQTLGQGPEFLTYFQNEAQLEKSRLLSDRFSAERPKGSFSTLEIQRTEQGDSAMYLCASSSTKPPSGTRYEQYFGPGTRLTVT.

The J gene is TRBJ1-1, the V gene TRBV19, with D perhaps matching TRBD1 (6 bases). Germline V gene data show CDR1 as LNHDA and CDR2 as SQIVND (reference sequence). The CDR3 has 14 residues. The germline V and J ends were trimmed by 3 bases and 1 base, with 9 bases remaining between them. The CDR3 coding sequence is TGTGCCAGTAGTATTGCGGGGGCGAACACTGAAGCTTTCTTT. Translated, it gives CASSIAGANTEAFF. The full variable domain, in which reference TRBV19 and TRBJ1-1 provide the parts outside the CDR3, is DGGITQSPKYLFRKEGQNVTLSCEQNLNHDAMYWYRQDPGQGLRLIYYSQIVNDFQKGDIAEGYSVSREKKESFPLTVTSAQKNPTAFYLCASSIAGANTEAFFGQGTRLTVV.

The chain has TRBV27 and TRBJ2-1; 7 bases are shared with TRBD2. Germline assignment: CDR1 MNHEY and CDR2 SMNVEV (reference sequence). V gave up 6 bases and J gave up 0 bases; unmatched junction bases: 8. The CDR3 runs 16 residues. CDR3 amino acids: CASRRTAGSSYNEQFF. The CDR3 coding sequence is TGTGCCAGCAGAAGAACAGCGGGAAGCTCCTACAATGAGCAGTTCTTC.

The V and J genes are TRBV29-1 and TRBJ2-2; 7 nucleotides line up with TRBD1. The V segment lost 7 bases and the J segment 6 bases; nucleotides outside the gene matches: 11. CDR1 and CDR2 (germline): SQVTM, ANQGSEA. CDR3 size: 14 residues. This CDR3 reads CSAGGQVGPGELFF. CDR3 nucleotide sequence: TGCAGCGCCGGAGGACAGGTCGGACCCGGGGAGCTGTTTTTT.

The chain links TRBV7-9 to TRBJ1-4; 9 positions agree with TRBD1. Trimming took 5 bases from V and 7 from J; bases not matched to a gene: 11. This CDR3 comprises 16 residues. Germline assignment: CDR1 SEHNR and CDR2 FQNEAQ (reference sequence). CDR3 in amino acids: CASSQLGQGRGEKLFF. CDR3 DNA sequence: TGTGCCAGCAGCCAATTGGGACAGGGACGGGGTGAAAAACTGTTTTTT.

The chain uses TRBV11-1 and TRBJ2-7; TRBD1 matches 11 bases. Germline trimming cut 4 bases from V and 1 base from J; bases unmatched to any gene: 6. The CDR3 consists of 16 residues. CDR1 is SGHAT and CDR2 is FQDESV in the germline V gene (reference sequence). CDR3 DNA: TGTGCCAGCAGCTCGGCGGGACAGGGGGGATCCTACGAGCAGTACTTC. The encoded protein is CASSSAGQGGSYEQYF.

V is TRBV29-1 and J is TRBJ1-5, with TRBD1 matching 10 bases. V shed 6 bases, J shed 0 bases, and the junction held 5 bases outside the gene matches. The CDR3 loop spans 15 amino acids. In germline, CDR1 is SQVTM, CDR2 ANQGSEA. The CDR3 nucleotides read TGCAGCGTCGCCGGACAGGGGGATAGCAATCAGCCCCAGCATTTT. Translating gives CSVAGQGDSNQPQHF.

The J gene is TRBJ2-5, the V gene TRBV6-1, with 7 bases lining up with TRBD2. Trimming at V came to 7 bases and at J to 1 base, leaving 0 bases not matched to a gene. CDR3 length equals 12 residues. The germline V gene encodes CDR1 MNHNS and CDR2 SASEGT. In nucleotides, the CDR3 is TGTGCCAGCAAGCGGGGCCAAGAGACCCAGTACTTC. This translates into CASKRGQETQYF.

V usage is TRBV19 and J usage is TRBJ2-2; weak D call: TRBD1 (6 bases). This CDR3 is built from 13 residues. Trimming shortened V by 6 bases and J by 7 bases, and 12 bases separated the two germline ends. Germline V gives CDR1 LNHDA, CDR2 SQIVND (reference sequence). CDR3 DNA: TGTGCCAGTAGCGAACAGGGCTTCGGGGAGCTGTTTTTT. This gives the protein CASSEQGFGELFF.

V is TRBV7-2 and J is TRBJ2-3; a weak D match, TRBD1 (5 bases). CDR1 and CDR2 from the germline V gene are SGHTA and FQGNSA. V was cut by 0 bases and J by 4 bases, with 11 bases left in between. The CDR3 has 15 amino acids. CDR3 sequence reads: CASSLAPQGADTQYF. CDR3 DNA: TGTGCCAGCAGCTTAGCGCCCCAGGGTGCAGATACGCAGTATTTT.

The chain joins TRBV5-8 to TRBJ2-1, with 11 bases identical to TRBD2. The CDR3 is made up of 18 amino acids. V lost 4 bases to trimming and J lost 6 bases; unmatched junction nucleotides: 15. Germline lookup yields CDR1 SGHTS and CDR2 YDEGEE. CDR3 nucleotides: TGTGCCAGCAGCCCTGGGAGGGTAGCGGGAGGGCCTTTCAATGAGCAGTTCTTC. This sequence encodes CASSPGRVAGGPFNEQFF.

This clone appeared a single time. This chain joins TRBV5-1 and TRBJ2-5; perhaps TRBD1 as D (5 bases). CDR1 and CDR2 from the germline V gene are SGHRS and YFSETQ. Trimming removed 0 bases at V and 2 bases at J, with 14 bases between. The CDR3 spans 16 residues. Written as DNA, the CDR3 is TGCGCCAGCAGCTTGGCCAGGGCAATCATACAAGAGACCCAGTACTTC. This codes for CASSLARAIIQETQYF.

The chain joins TRBV5-1 to TRBJ2-2, with TRBD2 matching 7 bases. V lost 1 base, J lost 4 bases, and 4 bases stayed unmatched. This CDR3 is 15 amino acids long. CDR1 SGHRS and CDR2 YFSETQ come from the germline V gene. The CDR3: CASSLQRGFTGELFF. The CDR3 DNA follows: TGCGCCAGCAGCTTGCAGCGGGGATTCACCGGGGAGCTGTTTTTT.